These 9 T cell receptor beta chains originate from one sample sequenced in a study of T cells in localized non-small cell lung cancer (dated by TCRdb to 2020 to 2022). Libraries were constructed by the immunoSEQ multiplex PCR assay. The table comes from immuneACCESS by way of TCRdb, which keeps in-frame sequences with V and J called. Part of the clones is missing from these tables; in studies checked, under half for an unresolved V gene and the rest for unknown reasons. The sample table contains 45,000 to 60,000 clones; only one count was recorded for just over 85% of them. In total, the top ten clones hold about 5.6% of the sample. The sequenced sample was peripheral blood, obtained before any cancer treatment. These receptors were obtained from a woman aged 40 to 75 with stage I lung adenocarcinoma.

This chain uses TRBV2 with TRBJ1-4; the D is unclear. In germline, CDR1 is SNHLY, CDR2 FYNNEI. The V end lost 8 bases, the J end lost 0 bases, and 19 bases lay between the germline ends. The CDR3 covers 17 residues. The CDR3 coding sequence is TGTGCCAGCCACCCGAATGTGGCCAGCGCAACTAATGAAAAACTGTTTTTT. This gives the protein CASHPNVASATNEKLFF.

The V gene is TRBV11-3, the J gene TRBJ2-7; weak D call: TRBD2 (6 bases). Looked up from germline, CDR1 is SGHNT and CDR2 is YENEEA. Trimming took 3 bases from V and 6 from J, leaving 9 bases between them. CDR3 length: 12 amino acids. CDR3 sequence reads: CASSLGLSEQYF. As DNA, the CDR3 is TGTGCCAGCAGCTTGGGACTGAGCGAGCAGTACTTC.

V gene TRBV6-5 combines with J gene TRBJ1-2; weak D call: TRBD1 (5 bases). The V gene's germline CDR1 is MNHEY and CDR2 SVGAGI. The CDR3 loop spans 13 amino acids. Trimming took off 5 bases at V and 8 bases at J, with 15 bases between the two ends. CDR3 DNA sequence: TGTGCCAGCAGTCAGGGCCCTCGAGAGGGCTACACCTTC. It encodes CASSQGPREGYTF.

Within the sample, this clone is medium-sized (0.01 to 0.1%). The rearrangement links TRBV2 to TRBJ1-5, with a possible D match to TRBD1 (6 bases). Looked up from germline, CDR1 is SNHLY and CDR2 is FYNNEI. V was clipped by 6 bases and J by 5 bases, with 14 bases between them. This CDR3 region has 14 residues. As DNA, the CDR3 is TGTGCCAGCAGCACAGGCCAGGGGTATCAGCCCCAGCATTTT. Amino acid sequence: CASSTGQGYQPQHF.

The rearrangement uses TRBV7-2 and TRBJ1-1, with D hard to call. The germline CDR1 and CDR2 sequences are SGHTA and FQGNSA. The V and J ends lost 6 bases and 0 bases respectively, with 8 bases between them. This CDR3 spans 13 amino acids. This chain's CDR3 is CASSWGLNTEAFF. In DNA, the CDR3 is TGTGCCAGCAGTTGGGGTTTGAACACTGAAGCTTTCTTT.

V gene TRBV6-5 combines with J gene TRBJ1-1, with a tentative D call TRBD1 (6 bases). The CDR3 is 16 residues long. The germline V gene has CDR1 MNHEY and CDR2 SVGAGI. Trimming removed 4 bases from V and 0 bases from J, with 15 bases in between. CDR3 DNA sequence: TGTGCCAGCAGTTGGACCCTGGACAGCCTGAACACTGAAGCTTTCTTT. Residues: CASSWTLDSLNTEAFF.

The V call is TRBV7-2, the J call TRBJ2-2; perhaps TRBD1 as D (6 bases). The CDR3 extends over 16 amino acids. V lost 5 bases and J 0 bases, leaving 13 bases between the germline ends. Germline V CDR1 and CDR2: SGHTA, FQGNSA. Here the CDR3 reads CASSTGQFPNTGELFF. The CDR3 coding sequence is TGTGCCAGCAGCACCGGACAGTTTCCGAACACCGGGGAGCTGTTTTTT.

The chain links TRBV14 to TRBJ2-7, with D perhaps matching TRBD2 (6 bases). In germline, CDR1 is SGHDN, CDR2 FVKESK. The V and J ends lost 4 bases and 4 bases respectively, with 14 bases between them. The CDR3 extends over 14 amino acids. The CDR3 reads CASSPVAGFYEQYF. For the CDR3, the DNA is TGTGCCAGCAGCCCAGTCGCGGGGTTTTACGAGCAGTACTTC.

The CDR3 DNA sequence: TGCGCCAGCGCTCTAGCGGGGGGGGAAGAGACCCAGTACTTC. This translates into CASALAGGEETQYF. The chain recombines TRBV5-1 with TRBJ2-5, with 12 bases aligning to TRBD2. With V trimmed by 7 bases and J by 3 bases, 4 bases remained unmatched. CDR1 SGHRS and CDR2 YFSETQ come from the germline V gene. The CDR3 extends over 14 amino acids.